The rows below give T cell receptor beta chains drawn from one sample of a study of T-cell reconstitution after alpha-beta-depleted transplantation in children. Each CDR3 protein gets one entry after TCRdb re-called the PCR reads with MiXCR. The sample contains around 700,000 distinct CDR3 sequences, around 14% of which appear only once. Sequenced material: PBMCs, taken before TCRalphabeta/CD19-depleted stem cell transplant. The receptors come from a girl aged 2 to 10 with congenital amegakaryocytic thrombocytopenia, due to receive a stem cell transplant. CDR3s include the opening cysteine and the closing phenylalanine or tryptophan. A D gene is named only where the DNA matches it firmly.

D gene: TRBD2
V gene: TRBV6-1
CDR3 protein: CASSRTSGRLTQGTDTQYF

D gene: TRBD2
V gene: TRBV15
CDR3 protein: CATSSAHLAGTDTQYF

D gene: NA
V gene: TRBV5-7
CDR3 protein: CASSLGHLGSGNTIYF

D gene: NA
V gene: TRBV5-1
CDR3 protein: CATRLGNGELFF

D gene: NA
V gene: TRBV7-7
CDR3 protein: CATNPGTQYF

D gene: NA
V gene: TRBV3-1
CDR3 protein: CASSQLGQGSYGYTF

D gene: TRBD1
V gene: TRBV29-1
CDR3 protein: CSVGTVPGEQYF

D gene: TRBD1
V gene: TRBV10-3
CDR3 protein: CAISADRDYEQYF

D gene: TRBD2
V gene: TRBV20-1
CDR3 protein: CSARGGRADTQYF

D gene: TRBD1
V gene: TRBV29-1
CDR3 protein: CSVFPSGTGGYEQYF

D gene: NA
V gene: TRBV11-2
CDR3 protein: CASSLGQDFYEQYF

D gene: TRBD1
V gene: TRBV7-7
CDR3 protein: CASSKGALGTDTQYF

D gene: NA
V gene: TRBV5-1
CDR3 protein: CASSLAERSSYNEQFF

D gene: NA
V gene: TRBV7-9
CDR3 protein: CASSRQLNEAFF

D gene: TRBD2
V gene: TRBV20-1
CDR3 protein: CSASTRGEETQYF

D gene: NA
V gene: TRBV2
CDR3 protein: CASRGKDSTHRPEEQYF

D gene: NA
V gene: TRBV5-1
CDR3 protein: CASSSPDYGYTF

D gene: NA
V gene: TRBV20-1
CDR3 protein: CSARDAGNEQFF

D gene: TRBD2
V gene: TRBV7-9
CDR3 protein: CASSQLAGDGTGELFF

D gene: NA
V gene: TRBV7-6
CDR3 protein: CASSLLTETYEQYF

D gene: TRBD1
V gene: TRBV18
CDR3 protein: CASSGQGRHFTGANVLTF

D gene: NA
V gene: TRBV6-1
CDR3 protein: CASSNIRLRHTEAFF

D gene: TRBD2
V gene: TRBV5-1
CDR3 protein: CASSLSTTSDRPYELYF

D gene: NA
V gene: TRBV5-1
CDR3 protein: CASSLAQDNSPLHF

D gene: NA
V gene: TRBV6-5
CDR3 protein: CASSYSGFGRGVVNYGYTF

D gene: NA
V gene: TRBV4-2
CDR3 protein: CASSPRGEDKKETQYF

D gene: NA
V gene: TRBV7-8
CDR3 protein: CASSLGHTWTFSGNTIYF

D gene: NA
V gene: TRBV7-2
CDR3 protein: CASSLIRGNEQFF

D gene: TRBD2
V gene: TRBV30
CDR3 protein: CAWKLAGSGTQYF

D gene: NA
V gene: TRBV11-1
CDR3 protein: CASSWETGLEHEQFF

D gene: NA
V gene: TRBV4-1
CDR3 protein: CASSHLDLRRTEAFF

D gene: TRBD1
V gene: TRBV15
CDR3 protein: CATSSRTGYEQYF

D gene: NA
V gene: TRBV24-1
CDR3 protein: CATSDEGEGEFF

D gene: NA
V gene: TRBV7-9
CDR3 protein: CASTSSLQETQYF

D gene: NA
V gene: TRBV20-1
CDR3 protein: CSARETRGFSYEQYF

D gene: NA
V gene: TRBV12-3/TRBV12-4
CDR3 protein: CASRTFRGREDTEAFF

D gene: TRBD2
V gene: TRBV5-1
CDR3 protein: CASSPYAGGIADTQYF

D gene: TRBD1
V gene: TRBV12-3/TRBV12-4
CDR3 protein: CASTRTGTGEYEQYF

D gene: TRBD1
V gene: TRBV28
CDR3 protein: CASSLVLTGPGNEQFF

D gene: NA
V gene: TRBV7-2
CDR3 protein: CASSLISDSNQPQHF

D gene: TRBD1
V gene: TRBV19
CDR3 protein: CASSSQGAGQPQHF

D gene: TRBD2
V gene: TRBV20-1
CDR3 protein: CSASRLAGPSNEQFF

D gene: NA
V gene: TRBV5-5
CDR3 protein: CASSWSGDSCSYNSPLHF

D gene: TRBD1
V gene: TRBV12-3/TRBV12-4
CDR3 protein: CASSTGQGSYGYTF

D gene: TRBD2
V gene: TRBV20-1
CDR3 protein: CSARPAGVYEQYF

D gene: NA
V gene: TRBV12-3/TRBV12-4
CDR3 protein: CASSPDGTYNEQFF

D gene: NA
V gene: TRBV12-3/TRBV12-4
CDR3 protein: CASTPLRGDTDTQYF

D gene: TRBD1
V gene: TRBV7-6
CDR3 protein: CASSLAGTGSETQYF

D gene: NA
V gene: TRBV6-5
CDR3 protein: CASSSRWSLDTQYF

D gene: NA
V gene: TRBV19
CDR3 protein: CASSKTVTSGNTIYF

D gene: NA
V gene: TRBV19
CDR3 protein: CASSPVAARETQYF

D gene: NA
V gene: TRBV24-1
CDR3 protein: CATSTGETQYF